This is a list of T cell receptor beta chains from one sample in a study of T cells in Graves' hyperthyroidism and ophthalmopathy. One entry per CDR3 protein results from TCRdb running MiXCR on the multiplex PCR reads. The sample has over 700,000 distinct CDR3 sequences; approximately 18% are singletons. Sequenced input: blood. The receptors stem from a woman aged 45 to 65 with Graves' hyperthyroidism that later progressed to Graves' ophthalmopathy. CDR3s include the opening cysteine and the closing phenylalanine or tryptophan. A D gene is named only where the DNA matches it firmly. Size tells how often a clone was seen (once, few, many) or the class of an expanded clone, and some rows leave it out.

D,J,size,V,CDR3,DNA
-,TRBJ1-5,few,TRBV6-1,CASRGGDYSNQPQHF,TGTGCCAGCAGAGGGGGAGATTATAGCAATCAGCCCCAGCATTTT
TRBD1,TRBJ2-7,-,TRBV15,CATSPDRDTYEQYF,TGTGCCACCAGTCCAGACAGGGACACCTACGAGCAGTACTTC
TRBD1,TRBJ1-2,many,TRBV12-3/TRBV12-4,CASSLSPGGTSGYGYTF,TGTGCCAGCAGTTTATCTCCAGGGGGGACATCGGGCTATGGCTACACCTTC
-,TRBJ1-4,-,TRBV15,CATSRPVDEKLFF,TGTGCCACCAGCAGACCAGTGGATGAAAAACTGTTTTTT
TRBD2,TRBJ2-3,few,TRBV6-1,CASGWEGHTQYF,TGTGCCAGCGGCTGGGAGGGACATACGCAGTATTTT
TRBD1,TRBJ2-3,few,TRBV9,CASSQSGTGEWDTQYF,TGTGCCAGCAGTCAATCCGGGACAGGGGAATGGGATACGCAGTATTTT
TRBD1,TRBJ2-3,-,TRBV6-1,CASSDDRGRFNTQYF,TGTGCCAGCAGTGATGACAGGGGGCGATTCAATACGCAGTATTTT
TRBD1,TRBJ1-2,many,TRBV18,CASSPEQGGGGYTF,TGTGCCAGCTCACCTGAACAGGGGGGCGGCGGCTACACCTTC
-,TRBJ1-2,-,TRBV5-1,CASSPDTLSHGYTF,TGCGCCAGCAGCCCAGACACGTTGAGCCATGGCTACACCTTC
-,TRBJ1-3,few,TRBV2,CASTGTRVTLGNTIYF,TGTGCCAGCACCGGGACAAGGGTTACTCTTGGAAACACCATATATTTT
TRBD2,TRBJ2-3,-,TRBV9,CASSVDLAEGTDTQYF,TGTGCCAGCAGCGTAGACCTAGCGGAGGGCACAGATACGCAGTATTTT
-,TRBJ1-1,many,TRBV7-3,CASRQGPNTEAFF,TGTGCCAGCAGGCAGGGACCGAACACTGAAGCTTTCTTT
-,TRBJ2-7,many,TRBV7-6,CASSGSQGAYEQYF,TGTGCCAGCAGCGGATCACAGGGTGCCTACGAGCAGTACTTC
-,TRBJ1-3,-,TRBV5-4,CASSFAGNGNTIYF,TGTGCCAGCAGCTTCGCGGGTAATGGAAACACCATATATTTT
-,TRBJ1-5,-,TRBV20-1,CSAIRDQPQHF,TGCAGTGCAATCAGGGATCAGCCCCAGCATTTT
-,TRBJ2-2,-,TRBV29-1,CSVEWGQSPGELFF,TGCAGCGTTGAGTGGGGCCAAAGTCCGGGGGAGCTGTTTTTT
-,TRBJ1-5,-,TRBV7-6,CASTRWEGRGQPQHF,TGTGCCAGCACGAGGTGGGAGGGTCGCGGGCAGCCCCAGCATTTT
-,TRBJ1-1,-,TRBV7-6,CASSPGTFGGAFF,TGTGCCAGCAGCCCCGGGACATTCGGCGGGGCTTTCTTT
TRBD1,TRBJ1-2,few,TRBV10-3,CAISRDPGQGGYGYTF,TGTGCCATCAGCCGAGATCCGGGACAGGGCGGCTATGGCTACACCTTC
-,TRBJ1-1,-,TRBV19,CASSKFGLNTEAFF,TGTGCCAGCAGCAAGTTTGGTTTGAACACTGAAGCTTTCTTT
-,TRBJ2-1,few,TRBV20-1,CSARYSGHYNEQFF,TGCAGTGCTAGATATAGTGGTCACTACAATGAGCAGTTCTTC
TRBD2,TRBJ2-7,many,TRBV20-1,CSAKLAGGFGSYEQYF,TGCAGTGCTAAGCTAGCGGGGGGTTTCGGATCCTACGAGCAGTACTTC
-,TRBJ1-1,many,TRBV20-1,CSARRGGMNTEAFF,TGCAGTGCTAGGAGGGGCGGTATGAACACTGAAGCTTTCTTT
-,TRBJ1-3,-,TRBV5-5,CASSYYRESGNTIYF,TGTGCCAGCAGCTACTACAGGGAATCTGGAAACACCATATATTTT
-,TRBJ2-7,-,TRBV27,CASSLSSRDEQYF,TGTGCCAGCAGTTTATCGAGTCGGGACGAGCAGTACTTC
-,TRBJ1-2,-,TRBV15,CATSRGGPNYGYTF,TGTGCCACCAGCAGAGGAGGGCCTAACTATGGCTACACCTTC
TRBD1,TRBJ1-1,-,TRBV20-1,CSALRQGPSMNTEAFF,TGCAGTGCGCTAAGACAGGGCCCCTCAATGAACACTGAAGCTTTCTTT
TRBD1,TRBJ1-2,few,TRBV20-1,CSARWTGRAGYTF,TGCAGTGCTAGGTGGACAGGGCGGGCGGGCTACACCTTC
TRBD1,TRBJ1-3,few,TRBV5-1,CASSAGQGSSGNTIYF,TGCGCCAGCAGCGCGGGACAGGGGAGCTCTGGAAACACCATATATTTT
TRBD2,TRBJ2-5,-,TRBV12-3/TRBV12-4,CASSRLAGDPGETQYF,TGTGCCAGCAGTAGACTAGCGGGGGACCCAGGGGAGACCCAGTACTTC
TRBD1,TRBJ1-2,-,TRBV14,CASSQDWTGILDYGYTF,TGTGCCAGCAGCCAAGACTGGACAGGGATCCTTGACTATGGCTACACCTTC
TRBD1,TRBJ1-1,once,TRBV20-1,CSARRTGGADAEMNTEAFF,TGCAGTGCTAGAAGGACAGGGGGCGCCGACGCAGAAATGAACACTGAAGCTTTCTTT
-,TRBJ2-7,many,TRBV30,CAWSVHGGPYEQYF,TGTGCCTGGAGTGTACATGGGGGCCCCTACGAGCAGTACTTC
-,TRBJ1-2,few,TRBV5-1,CASSLADGRIDGYTF,TGCGCCAGCAGCTTGGCGGACGGGCGGATAGATGGCTACACCTTC
TRBD2,TRBJ2-3,-,TRBV19,CASSIGLAVTDTQYF,TGTGCCAGTAGTATCGGACTAGCGGTCACAGATACGCAGTATTTT
TRBD1,TRBJ1-4,few,TRBV6-4,CASSDTPGQSNEKLFF,TGTGCCAGCAGTGACACGCCGGGACAGTCTAATGAAAAACTGTTTTTT
TRBD1,TRBJ2-3,many,TRBV5-1,CASSSGQGLTDTQYF,TGTGCCAGCAGCTCGGGACAGGGCCTCACAGATACGCAGTATTTT
TRBD1,TRBJ2-7,many,TRBV7-8,CASSLDRVNYEQYF,TGTGCCAGCAGCTTGGACAGGGTAAACTACGAGCAGTACTTC
-,TRBJ1-1,many,TRBV6-1,CASSEDVRVISAFF,TGTGCCAGCAGTGAAGACGTCAGGGTAATTTCGGCTTTCTTT
-,TRBJ1-6,-,TRBV6-4,CASSEEVRNSPLHF,TGTGCCAGCAGTGAAGAGGTCCGCAATTCACCCCTCCACTTT
-,TRBJ2-3,few,TRBV2,CASTRFATDTQYF,TGTGCCAGCACTCGGTTCGCGACAGATACGCAGTATTTT
-,TRBJ1-1,many,TRBV18,CASSRSGVRGEAFF,TGTGCCAGCTCGCGCTCCGGAGTACGGGGTGAAGCTTTCTTT
TRBD1,TRBJ2-7,few,TRBV6-2/TRBV6-3,CASSYRDRTIYEQYF,TGTGCCAGCAGTTACCGGGACAGGACTATCTACGAGCAGTACTTC
TRBD1,TRBJ2-7,-,TRBV5-1,CASSLEKVPTGNPYEQYF,TGCGCCAGCAGCTTGGAGAAGGTACCGACAGGGAACCCCTACGAGCAGTACTTC
-,TRBJ1-1,few,TRBV6-1,CASSVRTGRGPNRAFF,TGTGCCAGCAGTGTCCGGACCGGTCGGGGACCGAATCGAGCTTTCTTT
-,TRBJ1-2,few,TRBV5-1,CASSSNLSQKRSGYTF,TGCGCCAGCAGCTCGAATTTGAGCCAGAAGAGGAGTGGCTACACCTTC
TRBD2,TRBJ2-3,-,TRBV11-2,CASSPSGGTSGATSTDTQYF,TGTGCCAGCAGCCCCTCGGGGGGGACTAGCGGAGCTACTAGCACAGATACGCAGTATTTT
-,TRBJ1-5,few,TRBV19,CASSIRVRQPQHF,TGTGCCAGTAGTATTCGGGTAAGACAGCCCCAGCATTTT
-,TRBJ1-2,once,TRBV19,CASSNPNYGYTF,TGTGCCAGTAGTAACCCCAACTATGGCTACACCTTC
-,TRBJ2-7,many,TRBV11-2,CASSSYLGGGQGEGEQYF,TGTGCCAGCAGCTCTTACTTGGGTGGGGGTCAGGGTGAAGGCGAGCAGTACTTC
-,TRBJ2-5,few,TRBV4-2,CASSQVLLEETQYF,TGTGCCAGCAGCCAAGTTCTACTAGAAGAGACCCAGTACTTC
-,TRBJ1-2,many,TRBV5-1,CASSLSRESYGYTF,TGCGCCAGCAGCTTGTCCAGGGAGAGCTATGGCTACACCTTC
TRBD1,TRBJ1-6,-,TRBV5-4,CASSSGQGMSSYNSPLHF,TGTGCCAGCAGCTCCGGACAGGGGATGAGCTCCTATAATTCACCCCTCCACTTT